The 29 T cell receptor beta chains presented below share a single source sample, sequenced in a study of blood T cells in healthy people across ages. Next came a second PCR, run for about 6 to 12 cycles, which used a sample-barcoded 5' primer along with a J-beta primer mix. TCRdb redid the calling of the 5' RACE reads with MiXCR, one entry per CDR3 protein. The table includes about 780,000 distinct CDR3 sequences, more than 35% detected once. Sequenced: blood. These receptors came from an elderly man in good health.

V and J are TRBV7-2 and TRBJ2-3; 9 bases agree with TRBD1. V was pared by 2 bases and J by 6 bases, with 9 bases of the junction left unmatched. CDR3 length: 16 amino acids. Germline V gene lookup returns CDR1 SGHTA and CDR2 FQGNSA. CDR3: CASSLQSGTGLDTQYF. The CDR3 coding sequence is TGTGCCAGCAGCTTACAGTCCGGGACAGGGCTTGATACGCAGTATTTT.

This chain uses TRBV29-1 with TRBJ2-2; D unresolved. CDR3 size: 11 residues. Trimming took 3 bases from V and 7 from J, leaving 6 bases between them. CDR1 is SQVTM and CDR2 is ANQGSEA in the germline V gene. The CDR3 sequence: CSVETGGELFF. CDR3 nucleotide sequence: TGCAGCGTTGAGACCGGCGGGGAGCTGTTTTTT.

This clonotype was found many times. This may come from a read error, since a much larger clone is one base off. The genes are TRBV12-3 or TRBV12-4 and TRBJ2-1, with unresolved D. The closer fit of TRBJ2-7 to the DNA end suggests the J call may be wrong. The CDR3 consists of 13 residues. CDR3 loop: CASSPQVHNEQYF. CDR3 nucleotide sequence: TGTGCCAGCAGTCCCCAGGTGCACAATGAGCAGTACTTC.

The J gene is TRBJ2-1, the V gene TRBV20-1, with D perhaps matching TRBD2 (5 bases). The CDR3 runs 15 residues. CDR1 DFQATT and CDR2 SNEGSKA come from the germline V gene (reference sequence). V gave up 3 bases and J gave up 5 bases, with 17 bases separating them. The CDR3 spells CSASGFRLRDNEQFF. CDR3 coding DNA: TGCAGTGCTAGCGGATTTCGGCTGCGGGACAATGAGCAGTTCTTC.

The V call is TRBV28, the J call TRBJ1-5, with D unresolved. This CDR3 spans 13 amino acids. CDR1 and CDR2 from the germline V gene are MDHEN and SYDVKM. Trimming stripped 5 bases from V and 6 bases from J, with 11 bases between. The CDR3 loop is CASSVGSGQPQHF. DNA of the CDR3: TGTGCCAGCAGTGTGGGATCCGGTCAGCCCCAGCATTTT.

The V and J genes are TRBV7-2 and TRBJ2-1; 7 nucleotides line up with TRBD2. The CDR3 sequence is 17 residues long. J was trimmed by 9 bases and V by 1 base; bases with no gene match: 15. Germline CDR1 SGHTA, CDR2 FQGNSA. CDR3 bases: TGTGCCAGCAGCTTAGGATTTGCGGGGGTCACGGTATTTGAGCAGTTCTTC. It is translated as CASSLGFAGVTVFEQFF.

The chain has TRBV4-2 and TRBJ2-6; TRBD2 agrees at 10 bases. The V segment lost 0 bases and the J segment 0 bases; nucleotides outside the gene matches: 11. This CDR3 region has 21 residues. Germline V lookup: CDR1 LGHNA, CDR2 YNFKEQ. The CDR3 protein is CASSQEHETSGYLSGANVLTF. CDR3 bases: TGTGCCAGCAGCCAAGAACATGAGACTAGCGGGTACCTCTCTGGGGCCAACGTCCTGACTTTC.

The chain uses TRBV25-1 and TRBJ2-4, with 14 positions matching TRBD2. Germline assignment: CDR1 MGHDK and CDR2 SYGVNS. V dropped 5 bases and J dropped 0; count of bases not matched to a gene: 9. CDR3 length: 19 amino acids. CDR3 nucleotide sequence: TGTGCCAGCAGTACCCGACTAGCGGGAGGGCCCGTAGCCAAAAACATTCAGTACTTC. Its protein is CASSTRLAGGPVAKNIQYF.

This clonotype was counted between two and nine times. J is TRBJ2-3 and V is TRBV7-2; a weak D match, TRBD2 (6 bases). This CDR3 contains 16 residues. CDR1 is SGHTA, CDR2 FQGNSA, per germline. V was clipped by 5 bases and J by 2 bases, with 17 bases between them. CDR3 region: CASSAFLASVTDTQYF. The CDR3 region has the DNA TGTGCCAGCAGCGCGTTTCTAGCGTCAGTCACAGATACGCAGTATTTT.

The chain combines TRBV10-2 with TRBJ1-5, with TRBD1 identical over 9 bases. Losses at the gene ends were 6 bases for V and 3 bases for J; bases not matched to a gene: 6. CDR3 length: 15 amino acids. The V gene's germline CDR1 is WSHSY and CDR2 SAAADI. As DNA, the CDR3 is TGCGCCAGCAGAAACACAGGGGGCTTCAATCAGCCCCAGCATTTT. Amino acid sequence: CASRNTGGFNQPQHF.

The chain links TRBV20-1 to TRBJ1-1, with D hard to call. This CDR3 comprises 14 residues. Germline loops: CDR1 DFQATT, CDR2 SNEGSKA (reference sequence). The V gene lost 6 bases and the J gene lost 0 bases, with 14 bases spanning the gap. CDR3 region: CSASRTSLNTEAFF. The CDR3 region has the DNA TGCAGTGCCTCCCGGACCTCGTTGAACACTGAAGCTTTCTTT.

The chain carries TRBV29-1 and TRBJ2-4, with 8 nucleotides matching TRBD1. V dropped 1 base and J dropped 2; count of bases not matched to a gene: 4. The length of the CDR3 is 15 residues. Germline CDR1 is SQVTM and CDR2 is ANQGSEA. DNA of the CDR3: TGCAGCGTTGAAGTACAGGGGGGATCCAAAAACATTCAGTACTTC. Protein sequence: CSVEVQGGSKNIQYF.

The V and J genes are TRBV20-1 and TRBJ2-1; D unresolved. Looked up from germline, CDR1 is DFQATT and CDR2 is SNEGSKA (reference sequence). Trimming shortened V by 0 bases and J by 0 bases, and 18 bases separated the two germline ends. CDR3 size: 18 residues. In DNA form, the CDR3 reads TGCAGTGCTAGAGATTTAACCCTCCCCCGAAGCTCCTACAATGAGCAGTTCTTC. Its protein is CSARDLTLPRSSYNEQFF.

This clonotype occurred a few times. This chain joins TRBV5-1 and TRBJ2-3; TRBD1 matches at 9 bases. The V gene end was trimmed by 2 bases and the J gene end by 2 bases; junction bases not matched to a gene: 6. This CDR3 contains 16 residues. CDR1 SGHRS and CDR2 YFSETQ come from the germline V gene. The CDR3 DNA is TGCGCCAGCAGCTTCCGGGACAGGGAATACACAGATACGCAGTATTTT. It codes for CASSFRDREYTDTQYF.

This clonotype was found many times. The chain carries TRBV20-1 and TRBJ2-7; a weak D match, TRBD2 (6 bases). V lost 3 bases and J 2 bases, leaving 11 bases between the germline ends. The CDR3 runs 13 residues. Germline V gene sequence: CDR1 DFQATT, CDR2 SNEGSKA (reference sequence). The CDR3 DNA sequence: TGCAGTGCTAGCCGCGCGGGACCCTACGAGCAGTACTTC. Amino acids: CSASRAGPYEQYF.

This clonotype has just a few counts. This rearrangement joins TRBV24-1 to TRBJ2-5, with 7 bases that match TRBD2. The length of the CDR3 is 14 residues. V lost 0 bases, J lost 3 bases, and 0 bases stayed unmatched. Germline-derived CDR1 and CDR2 are KGHDR and SFDVKD. CDR3 sequence (DNA): TGTGCCACCAGTGATTTGGGGGGGGAAGAGACCCAGTACTTC. Amino acids: CATSDLGGEETQYF.

V usage is TRBV7-9 and J usage is TRBJ2-1; D possibly corresponds to TRBD2 (5 bases). Germline loops: CDR1 SEHNR, CDR2 FQNEAQ (reference sequence). V lost 0 bases and J lost 3, with 12 bases in between. The CDR3 has 16 amino acids. The CDR3 DNA is TGTGCCAGCAGCTTAGCGCTGGGAGAATTCTACAATGAGCAGTTCTTC. Its translation: CASSLALGEFYNEQFF.

This chain links TRBV2 with TRBJ2-7, with D unresolved. CDR1 SNHLY and CDR2 FYNNEI come from the germline V gene. The CDR3 loop spans 18 amino acids. Trimming removed 6 bases at V and 0 bases at J, with 24 bases between. CDR3 loop: CASRRTTGLYQSSYEQYF. CDR3 coding DNA: TGTGCCAGCAGGAGGACGACGGGCCTTTATCAGAGCTCCTACGAGCAGTACTTC.

This clonotype was picked up many times. The chain joins TRBV9 to TRBJ2-5, with D perhaps TRBD2 (6 bases). With 2 bases removed from V and 1 base from J, the gap between germline ends came to 9 bases. The CDR3 spans 14 residues. Germline V gene data show CDR1 as SGDLS and CDR2 as YYNGEE. The CDR3 nucleotides are TGTGCCAGCAGCGTTAGCGGAGCCCAAGAGACCCAGTACTTC. Amino acid sequence: CASSVSGAQETQYF.

V usage is TRBV12-3 or TRBV12-4 and J usage is TRBJ2-1; D remains ambiguous. V shed 8 bases and J shed 10 bases, with 12 bases lying between them. CDR3 length equals 11 residues. The CDR3: CASAGYYEQFF. As DNA, the CDR3 is TGTGCCAGCGCCGGGTATTACGAGCAGTTCTTC.

This clonotype was seen a handful of times. V is TRBV29-1 and J is TRBJ2-7, with 14 positions matching TRBD2. This CDR3 has 16 residues. Losses at the gene ends were 8 bases for V and 3 bases for J; bases not matched to a gene: 12. Germline V gives CDR1 SQVTM, CDR2 ANQGSEA. CDR3 region: CSTRHGGTSGGYEQYF. CDR3 sequence (DNA): TGCAGCACCCGGCACGGTGGGACTAGCGGGGGCTACGAGCAGTACTTC.

This chain connects TRBV4-2 to TRBJ2-1, with D tentatively TRBD2 (5 bases). The J call may be mistaken, given a closer DNA end match to TRBJ2-7. The V gene's germline CDR1 is LGHNA and CDR2 YNFKEQ. CDR3 length: 16 amino acids. The CDR3 region is CASSRTPSSSYNEQYF. The CDR3 DNA sequence: TGTGCCAGCAGCCGAACCCCTAGCAGCTCCTACAATGAGCAGTACTTC.

V is TRBV20-1 and J is TRBJ2-1, with TRBD2 matching over 8 bases. This CDR3 is 15 amino acids long. Trimming removed 2 bases from V and 8 bases from J; junction bases left unmatched: 11. The germline V gene encodes CDR1 DFQATT and CDR2 SNEGSKA (reference sequence). The CDR3: CSARSGGRRDYEQFF. The CDR3 nucleotides read TGCAGTGCTAGATCGGGAGGGAGGCGCGACTATGAGCAGTTCTTC.

The chain joins TRBV20-1 to TRBJ2-3, with 9 positions matching TRBD2. The V and J ends lost 4 bases and 1 base, in that order; junction bases with no gene match: 3. The CDR3 is 14 residues long. Germline CDR1 DFQATT, CDR2 SNEGSKA (reference sequence). CDR3 residues: CSANSGSGTDTQYF. CDR3 nucleotide sequence: TGCAGTGCTAATAGCGGGAGCGGCACAGATACGCAGTATTTT.

This clonotype came up a few times. The chain joins TRBV7-9 to TRBJ2-4; D may be TRBD1 (6 bases). The CDR3 totals 17 residues. Germline assignment: CDR1 SEHNR and CDR2 FQNEAQ (reference sequence). Trimming removed 6 bases from V and 0 bases from J, with 18 bases in between. The chain's CDR3 is CASSPSPGAGAKNIQYF. The CDR3 bases are TGTGCCAGCAGTCCTAGCCCAGGGGCGGGAGCCAAAAACATTCAGTACTTC. Variable domain in full (rest from reference TRBV7-9 and TRBJ2-4): DTGVSQNPRHKITKRGQNVTFRCDPISEHNRLYWYRQTLGQGPEFLTYFQNEAQLEKSRLLSDRFSAERPKGSFSTLEIQRTEQGDSAMYLCASSPSPGAGAKNIQYFGAGTRLSVL.

In this sample, this clonotype turned up a few times. The CDR3, as DNA: TGCAGCGTTCGCCTAAATGAAAAACTGTTTTTT. This encodes CSVRLNEKLFF. The chain links TRBV29-1 to TRBJ1-4; D not resolved. The V gene lost 5 bases and the J gene lost 5 bases, with 6 bases spanning the gap. The CDR3 covers 11 residues. Germline-derived CDR1 and CDR2 are SQVTM and ANQGSEA. The variable domain in full, completed from reference TRBV29-1 and TRBJ1-4, reads SAVISQKPSRDICQRGTSLTIQCQVDSQVTMMFWYRQQPGQSLTLIATANQGSEATYESGFVIDKFPISRPNLTFSTLTVSNMSPEDSSIYLCSVRLNEKLFFGSGTQLSVL.

The table lists this clonotype with a few counts. The chain has TRBV9 and TRBJ2-5, with D maybe TRBD1 (6 bases). This CDR3 comprises 15 residues. The germline V gene has CDR1 SGDLS and CDR2 YYNGEE. V was cut by 5 bases and J by 1 base, with 15 bases left in between. For the CDR3, the DNA is TGTGCCAGCAGTGAGGGAGACAGGATCCAAGAGACCCAGTACTTC. It yields the protein CASSEGDRIQETQYF.

In this sample, this clonotype turned up a few times. The chain is built from TRBV7-2 and TRBJ2-5; D gene ambiguous. Germline values: CDR1 SGHTA, CDR2 FQGNSA. The CDR3 covers 13 residues. V lost 5 bases, J lost 5 bases, and 12 bases lay in between. The CDR3 sequence: CASSPLGLETQYF. The CDR3 coding sequence is TGTGCCAGCAGCCCACTTGGCCTCGAGACCCAGTACTTC.

V usage is TRBV27 and J usage is TRBJ2-1; 10 nucleotides match TRBD2. V dropped 4 bases and J dropped 6; count of bases not matched to a gene: 9. The CDR3 spans 16 residues. The germline V gene encodes CDR1 MNHEY and CDR2 SMNVEV (reference sequence). In nucleotides, the CDR3 is TGTGCCAGCAGTTCCCCCCTAGCGGGAGCCTCCAATGAGCAGTTCTTC. Amino acid sequence: CASSSPLAGASNEQFF.